This T cell receptor beta chain was sequenced for a study of blood T cell repertoires in COVID-19. Original handling: Using reference gene primer amplification, nucleated cell counts were estimated. Libraries were prepared by immunoSEQ multiplex PCR; TCRdb keeps only in-frame clonotypes and omits some of them. V and J calls and clone size are given by that table; D and trimming were obtained from the DNA. The sample includes some 28,000 clones, 65% to 90% seen only once; the top ten take about 23%. The CDR3 spans 13 residues. Germline CDR1 and CDR2: MNHEY and SVGAGI. V shed 6 bases and J 8 bases; nucleotides not matched to a gene: 6.

The sequence came from a human donor in a cohort sampled during active COVID-19. The sequenced material came from peripheral blood. The chain employs TRBV6-5 and TRBJ1-4; 7 bases map to TRBD1. The DNA of the CDR3 is TGTGCCAGCAGGAAGACAGGGCGAGAAAAACTGTTTTTT. Residues: CASRKTGREKLFF.